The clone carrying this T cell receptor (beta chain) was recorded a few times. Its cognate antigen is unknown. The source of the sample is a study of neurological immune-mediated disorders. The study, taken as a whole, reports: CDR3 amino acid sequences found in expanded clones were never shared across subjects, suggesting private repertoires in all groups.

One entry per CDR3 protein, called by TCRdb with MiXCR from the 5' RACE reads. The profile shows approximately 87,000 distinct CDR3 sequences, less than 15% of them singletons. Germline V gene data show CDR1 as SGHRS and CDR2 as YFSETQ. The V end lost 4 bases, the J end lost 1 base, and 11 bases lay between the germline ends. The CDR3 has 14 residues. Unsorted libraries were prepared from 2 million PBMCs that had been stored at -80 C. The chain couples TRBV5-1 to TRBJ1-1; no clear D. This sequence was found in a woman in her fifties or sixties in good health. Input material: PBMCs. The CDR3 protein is CASSRRTGNTEAFF. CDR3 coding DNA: TGCGCCAGCAGCAGACGGACGGGGAACACTGAAGCTTTCTTT.